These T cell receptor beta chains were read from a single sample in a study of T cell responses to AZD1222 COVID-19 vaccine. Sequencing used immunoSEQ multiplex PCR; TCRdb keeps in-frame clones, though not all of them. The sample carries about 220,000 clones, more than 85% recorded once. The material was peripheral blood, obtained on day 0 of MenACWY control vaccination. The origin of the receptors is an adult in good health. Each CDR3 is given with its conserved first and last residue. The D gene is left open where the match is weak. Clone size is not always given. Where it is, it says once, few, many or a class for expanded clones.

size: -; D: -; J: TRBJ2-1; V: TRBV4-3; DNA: TGCGCCAGCAGCCAAGATGTCCAGAGTGAGCAGTTCTTC; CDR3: CASSQDVQSEQFF
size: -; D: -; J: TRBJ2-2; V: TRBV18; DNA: TGTGCCAGCTCACCTAACACCGGGGAGCTGTTTTTT; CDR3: CASSPNTGELFF
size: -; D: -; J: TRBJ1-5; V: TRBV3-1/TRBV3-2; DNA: TGTGCCAGCAGCCAAGTGGGAAATAGCAATCAGCCCCAGCATTTT; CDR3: CASSQVGNSNQPQHF
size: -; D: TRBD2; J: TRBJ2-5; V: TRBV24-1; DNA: TGTGCCACCAGTCGGACTAGCGCGAGAGAGACCCAGTACTTC; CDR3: CATSRTSARETQYF
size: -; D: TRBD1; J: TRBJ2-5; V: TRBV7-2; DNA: TGTGCCAGCAGCTTCGACAGGGGGCAAGAGACCCAGTACTTC; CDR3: CASSFDRGQETQYF
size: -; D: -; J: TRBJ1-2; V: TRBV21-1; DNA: TGTGCCATCCGCGGGGGAGATGGCTACACCTTC; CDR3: CAIRGGDGYTF
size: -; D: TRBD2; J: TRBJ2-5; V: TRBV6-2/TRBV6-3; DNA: TGTGCCAGCAGTTACCCCGGAATAGCGGGGGCAGATGAAGAGACCCAGTACTTC; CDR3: CASSYPGIAGADEETQYF
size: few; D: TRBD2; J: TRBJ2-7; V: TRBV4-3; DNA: TGCGCCAGCAGCCAAGATCCCGGGGGGTCTACCTACGAGCAGTACTTC; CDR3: CASSQDPGGSTYEQYF
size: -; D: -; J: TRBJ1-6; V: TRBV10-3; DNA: TGTGCCATCAGTGATGGCAGTTCGAGCTCCTATAATTCACCCCTCCACTTT; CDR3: CAISDGSSSSYNSPLHF
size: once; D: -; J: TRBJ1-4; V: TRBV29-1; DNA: TGCAGCGTGCGAGCGGGGGGTGGCGAAAAACTGTTTTTT; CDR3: CSVRAGGGEKLFF
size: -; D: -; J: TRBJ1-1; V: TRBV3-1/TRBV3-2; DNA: TGTGCCAGCAGCCAAGCCCTCGGGACTAGGACCACTGAAGCTTTCTTT; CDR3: CASSQALGTRTTEAFF
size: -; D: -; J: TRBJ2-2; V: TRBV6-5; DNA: TGTGCCAGCAGGACGGGGACATCGAACACCGGGGAGCTGTTTTTT; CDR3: CASRTGTSNTGELFF
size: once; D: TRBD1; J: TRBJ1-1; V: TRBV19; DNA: TGTGCCAGTAGCCCTTACCCGGGACAGTTAAGGACTGAAGCTTTCTTT; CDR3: CASSPYPGQLRTEAFF
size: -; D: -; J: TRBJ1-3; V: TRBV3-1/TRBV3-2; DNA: TGTGCCAGCAGCCAAGGCTTATTCCGGGGAAACACCATATATTTT; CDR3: CASSQGLFRGNTIYF
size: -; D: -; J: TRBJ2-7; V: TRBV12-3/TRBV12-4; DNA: TGTGCCAGCAGTCCTGGACCCCACGAGCAGTACTTC; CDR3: CASSPGPHEQYF
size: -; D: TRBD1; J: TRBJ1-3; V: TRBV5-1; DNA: TGCGCCAGCAGCCCCTGGACAGGGGCTGGAAACACCATATATTTT; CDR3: CASSPWTGAGNTIYF
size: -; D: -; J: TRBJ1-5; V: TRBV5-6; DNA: TGTGCCAGCAGCTTTGGCATTTCTAGCAATCAGCCCCAGCATTTT; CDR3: CASSFGISSNQPQHF
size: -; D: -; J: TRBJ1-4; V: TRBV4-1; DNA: TGCGCCAGCAGCCAAGACTGGGAAAAACTGTTTTTT; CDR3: CASSQDWEKLFF
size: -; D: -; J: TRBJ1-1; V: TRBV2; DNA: TGTGCCAGCAGTGTGGGGAACACTGAAGCTTTCTTT; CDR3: CASSVGNTEAFF
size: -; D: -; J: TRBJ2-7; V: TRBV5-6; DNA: TGTGCCAGCAGCTTGCCACTTTCGGACGAGCAGTACTTC; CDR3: CASSLPLSDEQYF
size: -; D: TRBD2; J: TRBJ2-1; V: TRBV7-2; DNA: TGTGCCAGCAGGAAAAGTGCGACTAGCGGGGGGGCCCGTGAGCAGTTCTTC; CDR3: CASRKSATSGGAREQFF
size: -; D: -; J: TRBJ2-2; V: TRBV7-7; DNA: TGTGCTAGCAGTCCCGGACAATCGAACACCGGGGAGCTGTTTTTT; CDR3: CASSPGQSNTGELFF
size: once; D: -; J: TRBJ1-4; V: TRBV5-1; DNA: TGCGCCAGCAGCTTGGGGACACCTAATGAAAAACTGTTTTTT; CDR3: CASSLGTPNEKLFF
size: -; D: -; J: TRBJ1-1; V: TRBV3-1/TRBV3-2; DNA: TGTGCCAGCAGCCAAGATATGAAGGGGGAAGCTTTCTTT; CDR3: CASSQDMKGEAFF
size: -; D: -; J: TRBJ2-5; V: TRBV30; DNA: TGTGCCTGGAGGGAATACGGGGGGCCCCAAGAGACCCAGTACTTC; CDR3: CAWREYGGPQETQYF
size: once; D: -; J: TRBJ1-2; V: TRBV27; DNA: TGTGCCAGCAGTTTATCGGTCAGCTCCTATGGCTACACCTTC; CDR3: CASSLSVSSYGYTF
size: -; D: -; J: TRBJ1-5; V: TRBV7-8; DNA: TGTGCCAGCAGCCTGCGGGATCCTCATAGCAATCAGCCCCAGCATTTT; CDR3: CASSLRDPHSNQPQHF
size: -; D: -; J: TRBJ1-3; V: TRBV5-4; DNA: TGTGCCAGCAGCCGGGGCGGAAACACCATATATTTT; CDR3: CASSRGGNTIYF
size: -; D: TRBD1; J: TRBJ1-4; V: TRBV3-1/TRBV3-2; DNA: TGTGCCAGCAGCTACAGGGGGCAGAATGAAAAACTGTTTTTT; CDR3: CASSYRGQNEKLFF
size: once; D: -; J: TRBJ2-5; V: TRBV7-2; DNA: TGTGCCAGCAGCCATGGGCCACCTCGGGAGACCCAGTACTTC; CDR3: CASSHGPPRETQYF
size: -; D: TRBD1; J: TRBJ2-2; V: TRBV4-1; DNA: TGCGCCAGCAGCTACGGACAGGGGGATTTTAACGGGGAGCTGTTTTTT; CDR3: CASSYGQGDFNGELFF
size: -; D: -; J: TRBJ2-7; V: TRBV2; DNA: TGTGCCAGCAGTGAACGGAGCTACGAGCAGTACTTC; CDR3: CASSERSYEQYF
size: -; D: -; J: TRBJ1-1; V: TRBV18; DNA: TGTGCCAGCTCACCCCGAGGGCCGGGGGATTCGAACACTGAAGCTTTCTTT; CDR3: CASSPRGPGDSNTEAFF
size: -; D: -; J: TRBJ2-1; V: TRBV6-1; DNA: TGTGCCAGCAGTGAAGCCCCTCCGATCTCCTACAATGAGCAGTTCTTC; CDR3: CASSEAPPISYNEQFF
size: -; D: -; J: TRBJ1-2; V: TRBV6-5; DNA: TGTGCCAGCAGTTACGGGTCGCAAGGTGGGGTATATGGCTACACCTTC; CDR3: CASSYGSQGGVYGYTF
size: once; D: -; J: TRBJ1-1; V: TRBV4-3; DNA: TGCGCCAGCAGCCAAGGCGCAGGGGAGTGGACTGAAGCTTTCTTT; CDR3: CASSQGAGEWTEAFF
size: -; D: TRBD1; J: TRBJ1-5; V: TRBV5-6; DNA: TGTGCCAGCAGCTTGGGGGCAGGGGGCGAGCCCCAGCATTTT; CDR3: CASSLGAGGEPQHF
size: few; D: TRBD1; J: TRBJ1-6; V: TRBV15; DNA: TGTGCCACCAGCCGGACAGGCAATAATTCACCCCTCCACTTT; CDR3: CATSRTGNNSPLHF
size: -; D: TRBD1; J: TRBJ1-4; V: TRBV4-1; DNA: TGCGCCGTCTCGCCGACAGGGTGGGGAGAAAAACTGTTTTTT; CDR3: CAVSPTGWGEKLFF
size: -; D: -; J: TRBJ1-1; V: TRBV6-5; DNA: TGTGCCAGCAGTCCCGACAGTTGGAACACTGAAGCTTTCTTT; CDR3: CASSPDSWNTEAFF
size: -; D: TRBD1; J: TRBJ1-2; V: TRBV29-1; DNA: TGCAGCGTTGGAACAGGGGGCAACTATGGCTACACCTTC; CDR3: CSVGTGGNYGYTF
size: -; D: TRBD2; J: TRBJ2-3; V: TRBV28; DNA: TGTGCCAGCAGTTTAGGAATTAGCGGGAGGGATACGCAGTATTTT; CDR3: CASSLGISGRDTQYF
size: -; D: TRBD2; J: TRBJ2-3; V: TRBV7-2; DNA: TGTGCCAGCAGCTCCGGAGGACTAGCTCTCACAGATACGCAGTATTTT; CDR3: CASSSGGLALTDTQYF
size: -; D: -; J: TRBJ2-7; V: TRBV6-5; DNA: TGTGCCAGCAGTTTGTCTGGGTACGACTACGAGCAGTACTTC; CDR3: CASSLSGYDYEQYF
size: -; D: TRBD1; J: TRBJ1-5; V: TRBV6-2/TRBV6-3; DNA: TGTGCCAGCAGCTTCCCCCGGGGGACAGCATCCACGTCGAGCAATCAGCCCCAGCATTTT; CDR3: CASSFPRGTASTSSNQPQHF
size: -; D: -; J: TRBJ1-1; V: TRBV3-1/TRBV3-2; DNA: TGTGCCAGCAGCCTAGGCCGTGAAGCTTTCTTT; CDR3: CASSLGREAFF
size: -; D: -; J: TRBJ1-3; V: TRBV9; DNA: TGTGCCAGCAGCCCCGGGGGGATCGCTGGAAACACCATATATTTT; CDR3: CASSPGGIAGNTIYF
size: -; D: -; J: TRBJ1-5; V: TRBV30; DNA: TGTGCCTGGGCGGCTTATAGCAATCAGCCCCAGCATTTT; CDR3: CAWAAYSNQPQHF
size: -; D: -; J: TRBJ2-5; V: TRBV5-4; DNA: TGTGCCAGCAGCTTGAGGGGGGCAGGAGAGACCCAGTACTTC; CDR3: CASSLRGAGETQYF